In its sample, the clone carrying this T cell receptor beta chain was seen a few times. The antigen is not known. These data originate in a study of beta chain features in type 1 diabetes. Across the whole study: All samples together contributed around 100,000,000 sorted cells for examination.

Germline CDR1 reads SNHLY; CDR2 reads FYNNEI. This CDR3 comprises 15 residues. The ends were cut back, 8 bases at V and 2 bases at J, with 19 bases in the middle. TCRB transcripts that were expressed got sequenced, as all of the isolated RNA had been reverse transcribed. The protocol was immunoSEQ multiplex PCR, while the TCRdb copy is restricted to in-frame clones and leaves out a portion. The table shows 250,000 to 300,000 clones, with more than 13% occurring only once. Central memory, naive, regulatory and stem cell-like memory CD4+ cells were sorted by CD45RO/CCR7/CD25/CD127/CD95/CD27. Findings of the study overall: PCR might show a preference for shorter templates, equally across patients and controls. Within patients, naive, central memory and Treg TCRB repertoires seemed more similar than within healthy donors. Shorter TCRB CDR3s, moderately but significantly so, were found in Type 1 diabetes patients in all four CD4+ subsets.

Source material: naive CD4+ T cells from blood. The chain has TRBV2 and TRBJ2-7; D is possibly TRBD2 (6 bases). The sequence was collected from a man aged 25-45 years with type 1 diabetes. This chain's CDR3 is CASSRLGLEPYEQYF. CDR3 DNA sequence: TGTGCCAGCTCCAGACTGGGACTGGAGCCCTACGAGCAGTACTTC.